These 27 T cell receptor beta chains came from one sample sequenced in a study of T cells in Graves' hyperthyroidism and ophthalmopathy. The TCR beta CDR3 regions underwent amplification using RNA transcripts as the source. Carried out on the TCR CDR3, a first-round RT-PCR used the HTBI primer set. TCRdb ran MiXCR on the multiplex PCR reads and lists one entry per CDR3 protein. The data show 300,000 to 450,000 distinct CDR3 sequences, 14% seen once. The specimen sequenced was blood. These TCRs come from a woman in her fifties or sixties with Graves' hyperthyroidism.

The CDR3 sequence is CASSPRDLAYNEQFF. CDR3 sequence (DNA): TGTGCCAGCAGCCCACGGGACCTTGCCTACAATGAGCAGTTCTTC. This chain joins TRBV7-2 and TRBJ2-1; D tentatively reads TRBD1 or TRBD2 (5 bases each). The CDR3 is 15 residues long. Germline lookup yields CDR1 SGHTA and CDR2 FQGNSA. Trimming stripped 5 bases from V and 2 bases from J, with 13 bases between.

The J gene is TRBJ2-3, the V gene TRBV9; D gene ambiguous. The V end was cut by 1 base, the J end by 6 bases, with 15 bases between. This CDR3 contains 15 residues. CDR1 is SGDLS, CDR2 YYNGEE, per germline. CDR3 residues: CASSVQDGFGDTQYF. The DNA for the CDR3 is TGTGCCAGCAGCGTACAGGATGGTTTTGGGGATACGCAGTATTTT. Variable domain in full (rest from reference TRBV9 and TRBJ2-3): DSGVTQTPKHLITATGQRVTLRCSPRSGDLSVYWYQQSLDQGLQFLIQYYNGEERAKGNILERFSAQQFPDLHSELNLSSLELGDSALYFCASSVQDGFGDTQYFGPGTRLTVL.

In this sample, this clonotype turned up many times. The rearrangement links TRBV20-1 to TRBJ1-3; no clear D gene. V lost 6 bases and J lost 4, with 19 bases in between. The germline V gene encodes CDR1 DFQATT and CDR2 SNEGSKA (reference sequence). The CDR3 is 15 amino acids. The DNA for the CDR3 is TGCAGTGCCTCCTCTAACGTCGTAAGCGGAAACACCATATATTTT. Translated: CSASSNVVSGNTIYF.

J is TRBJ2-2 and V is TRBV11-1, with 9 positions matching TRBD2. Germline V gene sequence: CDR1 SGHAT, CDR2 FQDESV (reference sequence). This CDR3 region has 15 residues. V lost 6 bases, J lost 3 bases, and 5 bases stayed unmatched. The CDR3 nucleotides read TGTGCCAGCAGGCAGACTAGCGGTTACACCGGGGAGCTGTTTTTT. Translating it yields CASRQTSGYTGELFF.

This clonotype appeared many times. CDR3 sequence (DNA): TGTGCCAGCAGCCTAGACAGGGTTTACAATGAGCAGTTCTTC. It codes for CASSLDRVYNEQFF. The J gene is TRBJ2-1, the V gene TRBV12-3 or TRBV12-4; 7 nucleotides match TRBD1. The CDR3 runs to 14 residues. J gave up 4 bases and V 6 bases, and 6 bases lay outside the gene matches.

This clonotype appeared once. The chain uses TRBV11-2 and TRBJ1-1; D may be TRBD1 (6 bases). The CDR3 is 15 residues long. CDR1 is SGHAT and CDR2 is FQNNGV in the germline V gene. Trimming pared 5 bases from V and 2 bases from J, leaving 15 bases between. CDR3 nucleotides: TGTGCCAGCAGCCGCGGGGCAGGGGCCAACACTGAAGCTTTCTTT. Protein product: CASSRGAGANTEAFF.

This clonotype appeared many times. V gene TRBV12-3 or TRBV12-4 combines with J gene TRBJ2-4; maybe TRBD1 (6 bases). The CDR3 has 15 residues. V shed 10 bases and J shed 4 bases, with 20 bases lying between them. CDR3: CAIRDTQRGKNIQYF. The CDR3 DNA is TGTGCCATCAGGGACACCCAACGGGGAAAAAACATTCAGTACTTC.

This clonotype has just a few counts. A much larger clonotype is one base distant, so this may be a read error. The V call is TRBV11-2, the J call TRBJ2-1; D unresolved. The length of the CDR3 is 12 residues. CDR1 SGHAT and CDR2 FQNNGV come from the germline V gene. The CDR3 DNA reads as TGTGCCGGCAGCTTAAAGTGGAATGAGCAGTTCTTC. Protein sequence: CAGSLKWNEQFF.

This clonotype was found many times. This rearrangement joins TRBV7-9 to TRBJ2-5; D may be TRBD2 (5 bases). The CDR3 loop spans 16 amino acids. The V and J ends lost 1 base and 2 bases respectively, with 14 bases between them. The germline gives CDR1 SEHNR, CDR2 FQNEAQ (reference sequence). CDR3 loop: CASSLVASRLQETQYF. The CDR3 DNA reads TGTGCCAGCAGCTTAGTCGCTAGCCGGCTACAAGAGACCCAGTACTTC.

This clonotype was recorded many times. The rearrangement uses TRBV28 and TRBJ2-4; a possible D gene is TRBD2 (5 bases). CDR3 length: 14 residues. The V end was cut by 1 base, the J end by 7 bases, with 11 bases between. Germline V gives CDR1 MDHEN, CDR2 SYDVKM. CDR3 amino acids: CASSLSSRRNIQYF. CDR3 in DNA: TGTGCCAGCAGTTTATCCTCAAGGAGGAACATTCAGTACTTC. Based on the CDR3 plus reference TRBV28 and TRBJ2-4, the full variable domain is DVKVTQSSRYLVKRTGEKVFLECVQDMDHENMFWYRQDPGLGLRLIYFSYDVKMKEKGDIPEGYSVSREKKERFSLILESASTNQTSMYLCASSLSSRRNIQYFGAGTRLSVL.

A few counts support this clonotype. The chain uses TRBV19 and TRBJ1-5, with 9 bases aligning to TRBD1. V lost 7 bases and J lost 9; bases outside the gene matches: 10. Germline CDR1 reads LNHDA; CDR2 reads SQIVND (reference sequence). The CDR3 is 14 amino acids. The CDR3 region has the DNA TGTGCCAGTACCATCGGGACAGGGAATTTGCCCCAGCATTTT. Translating gives CASTIGTGNLPQHF.

This clonotype has a count of ten or more. V is TRBV3-1 and J is TRBJ1-5; 8 nucleotides agree with TRBD1. The ends lost 0 bases at V and 4 bases at J; junction bases unmatched: 5. The CDR3 sequence is 16 residues long. The V gene's germline CDR1 is LGHDT and CDR2 YNNKEL (reference sequence). The CDR3 sequence: CASSQDSWTGNQPQHF. CDR3 nucleotides: TGTGCCAGCAGCCAAGATTCCTGGACAGGGAATCAGCCCCAGCATTTT. Complete variable domain (other parts from reference TRBV3-1 and TRBJ1-5): DTAVSQTPKYLVTQMGNDKSIKCEQNLGHDTMYWYKQDSKKFLKIMFSYNNKELIINETVPNRFSPKSPDKAHLNLHINSLELGDSAVYFCASSQDSWTGNQPQHFGDGTRLSIL.

This chain connects TRBV20-1 to TRBJ1-4; D is possibly TRBD1 (5 bases). The V gene lost 2 bases and the J gene lost 2 bases, with 15 bases spanning the gap. CDR1 and CDR2 from the germline V gene are DFQATT and SNEGSKA (reference sequence). The CDR3 has 16 amino acids. This chain's CDR3 is CSARSPRGGTNEKLFF. The CDR3 DNA sequence: TGCAGTGCTAGATCACCTCGGGGGGGGACTAATGAAAAACTGTTTTTT.

This clonotype was observed many times. The chain joins TRBV9 to TRBJ2-2; unclear D gene. Germline CDR1 SGDLS, CDR2 YYNGEE. The CDR3 consists of 14 residues. Deletions cut 3 bases from V and 1 base from J, with 7 bases between. Here the CDR3 DNA reads TGTGCCAGCAGCGAGCGATTGAACACCGGGGAGCTGTTTTTT. Translated, it gives CASSERLNTGELFF.

In its sample, this clonotype was seen many times. The chain combines TRBV18 with TRBJ1-6; D gene uncertain. V gave up 3 bases and J gave up 7 bases, with 7 bases separating them. Germline assignment: CDR1 KGHSH and CDR2 LQKENI. This CDR3 contains 13 residues. CDR3 loop: CASSPDQNSPLHF. In nucleotides, the CDR3 is TGTGCCAGCTCACCTGATCAAAATTCACCCCTCCACTTT.

This rearrangement joins TRBV15 to TRBJ2-1; no clear D gene. The CDR3 is made up of 13 amino acids. CDR1 and CDR2 (germline): LNHNV, YYDKDF (reference sequence). V was clipped by 1 base and J by 7 bases, with 8 bases between them. Here the CDR3 DNA reads TGTGCCACCAGCAGAGTGGTCAGTAATGAGCAGTTCTTC. Translation: CATSRVVSNEQFF.

This clonotype has more than one count but fewer than ten. The V and J genes are TRBV5-5 and TRBJ2-7; D may be TRBD2 (5 bases). The CDR3 contains 15 residues. The germline CDR1 and CDR2 sequences are SGHKS and YYEKEE (reference sequence). The V and J ends lost 3 bases and 3 bases respectively, with 16 bases between them. The DNA of the CDR3 is TGTGCCAGCAGCTCTGGTGGTAGCGCGTTCTACGAGCAGTACTTC. It translates to CASSSGGSAFYEQYF.

Ten or more counts support this clonotype. The chain employs TRBV12-3 or TRBV12-4 and TRBJ1-1; 8 bases agree with TRBD1. V was clipped by 5 bases and J by 0 bases; unmatched bases: 5. This CDR3 comprises 15 residues. CDR3 nucleotides: TGTGCCAGCAGTACGGGACAGGTTCTGAACACTGAAGCTTTCTTT. Encoded protein: CASSTGQVLNTEAFF.

This chain joins TRBV19 and TRBJ1-5; D possibly corresponds to TRBD1 (5 bases). The CDR3 covers 15 residues. CDR1 and CDR2 from the germline V gene are LNHDA and SQIVND (reference sequence). V lost 6 bases and J lost 2, with 14 bases in between. CDR3: CASRTGTRGNQPQHF. The CDR3 DNA is TGTGCCAGTAGAACCGGGACGAGGGGCAATCAGCCCCAGCATTTT.

The table lists this clonotype with many counts. The chain is built from TRBV20-1 and TRBJ1-4; tentative D call: TRBD1 (6 bases). CDR3 length: 12 residues. Germline V gives CDR1 DFQATT, CDR2 SNEGSKA (reference sequence). V was shortened by 5 bases and J by 8 bases, with 12 bases between the two germline ends. Here the CDR3 DNA reads TGCAGTGCTTCCAGGACAGAAGAAAAACTGTTTTTT. Translating it yields CSASRTEEKLFF.

This clonotype was seen at least ten times. This chain connects TRBV28 to TRBJ1-1; the D gene is possibly TRBD1 (5 bases). Germline CDR1 and CDR2: MDHEN and SYDVKM. V was clipped by 2 bases and J by 5 bases, with 9 bases between them. CDR3 length: 13 residues. The CDR3 reads CASSLNRRTEAFF. The CDR3 coding sequence is TGTGCCAGCAGTTTAAACAGGCGGACTGAAGCTTTCTTT.

This clonotype appeared many times. This sequence joins TRBV11-2 and TRBJ2-3; unclear D gene. Germline V lookup: CDR1 SGHAT, CDR2 FQNNGV. This CDR3 is 12 amino acids long. Deletions cut 5 bases from V and 2 bases from J, with 5 bases between. The CDR3 bases are TGTGCCAGCAGCCTCCCCACAGATACGCAGTATTTT. This gives the protein CASSLPTDTQYF.

This clonotype was observed many times. This chain joins TRBV12-3 or TRBV12-4 and TRBJ1-5; perhaps TRBD1 as D (6 bases). This CDR3 has 14 residues. V was clipped by 6 bases and J by 6 bases, with 15 bases between them. DNA for the CDR3: TGTGCCAGCAGCTTACAGGGAGGCGGTCAGCCCCAGCATTTT. Residues: CASSLQGGGQPQHF.

This clonotype turned up a few times. Here the CDR3 reads CASRLYGTGVTGELFF. CDR3 in DNA: TGTGCCAGCCGCCTTTACGGGACAGGGGTAACCGGGGAGCTGTTTTTT. This chain joins TRBV7-3 and TRBJ2-2; 10 nucleotides match TRBD1. Germline V gene lookup returns CDR1 SGHTA and CDR2 FQGTGA. The CDR3 totals 16 residues. V lost 8 bases to trimming and J lost 5 bases; unmatched junction nucleotides: 11. Using reference TRBV7-3 and TRBJ2-2 for the parts outside the CDR3, the full variable domain is GAGVSQTPSNKVTEKGKYVELRCDPISGHTALYWYRQSLGQGPEFLIYFQGTGAADDSGLPNDRFFAVRPEGSVSTLKIQRTERGDSAVYLCASRLYGTGVTGELFFGEGSRLTVL.

This clonotype was picked up many times. The chain recombines TRBV3-1 with TRBJ1-5, with D uncertain. Germline loops: CDR1 LGHDT, CDR2 YNNKEL (reference sequence). V was clipped by 2 bases and J by 0 bases, with 8 bases between them. The CDR3 runs 15 residues. The CDR3 protein is CASSQTGGSNQPQHF. In nucleotides, the CDR3 is TGTGCCAGCAGCCAAACCGGAGGTAGCAATCAGCCCCAGCATTTT.

This clonotype was counted at least ten times. The chain combines TRBV10-3 with TRBJ2-1, with 7 bases fitting TRBD2. The ends lost 5 bases at V and 6 bases at J; junction bases unmatched: 10. CDR1 ENHRY and CDR2 SYGVKD come from the germline V gene. The CDR3 loop spans 15 amino acids. CDR3: CAISTSGGGGNEQFF. CDR3 nucleotides: TGTGCCATCAGTACCTCGGGAGGAGGTGGCAATGAGCAGTTCTTC.

The genes are TRBV13 and TRBJ1-5; TRBD1 matches 8 bases. There are 16 residues in the CDR3. Trimming at V came to 5 bases and at J to 6 bases, leaving 12 bases not matched to a gene. Germline CDR1 reads PRHDT; CDR2 reads FYEKMQ (reference sequence). CDR3 nucleotide sequence: TGTGCCAGCAGCCTCAAACGACAGGGGTTAACTCAGCCCCAGCATTTT. It translates to CASSLKRQGLTQPQHF.